Presented here are 21 T cell receptor beta chains from one specimen sequenced in a study of blood T cell repertoires in COVID-19. Assay: immunoSEQ multiplex PCR; the TCRdb copy retains only in-frame clones and omits some. The top ten clones hold approximately 0.7% of a sample with a few hundred thousand clones, 88% of them seen once. The sample was peripheral blood. These TCRs come from a human donor in a cohort sampled during active COVID-19.

This clone came up once. The V call is TRBV7-2, the J call TRBJ1-3; the D is unclear. This CDR3 contains 14 residues. CDR1 and CDR2 (germline): SGHTA, FQGNSA. The V gene lost 4 bases and the J gene lost 4 bases, with 11 bases spanning the gap. The CDR3 coding sequence is TGTGCCAGCAGCTCTACTCTGTCAGGAAACACCATATATTTT. Its protein product is CASSSTLSGNTIYF.

This chain uses TRBV7-9 with TRBJ2-7; 9 nucleotides match TRBD2. Germline-derived CDR1 and CDR2 are SEHNR and FQNEAQ (reference sequence). The CDR3 covers 14 residues. Germline trimming cut 3 bases from V and 5 bases from J; bases unmatched to any gene: 5. Here the CDR3 reads CASSLGLAFDEQYF. CDR3 coding DNA: TGTGCCAGCAGCTTGGGACTAGCTTTCGACGAGCAGTACTTC.

A single count supports this clone. The CDR3, as DNA: TGTGCCAGCACCGAGGAAGGCCGAGGGCTCACTGAAGCTTTCTTT. As protein: CASTEEGRGLTEAFF. V and J are TRBV6-6 and TRBJ1-1; D uncertain. CDR3 length: 15 residues. The V end lost 7 bases, the J end lost 4 bases, and 19 bases lay between the germline ends. Per germline, CDR1 MNHNY and CDR2 SVGAGI (reference sequence).

The chain combines TRBV27 with TRBJ1-2; weak D call: TRBD1 (5 bases). Germline V gene sequence: CDR1 MNHEY, CDR2 SMNVEV (reference sequence). This CDR3 has 15 residues. The ends were cut back, 6 bases at V and 4 bases at J, with 18 bases in the middle. CDR3 protein: CASRRTTQGGYGYTF. The DNA of the CDR3 is TGTGCCAGCAGGCGAACCACTCAGGGAGGCTATGGCTACACCTTC.

The rearrangement uses TRBV7-8 and TRBJ2-3; 8 bases align to TRBD2. The ends lost 1 base at V and 7 bases at J; junction bases unmatched: 13. In germline, CDR1 is SGHVS, CDR2 FQNEAQ. This CDR3 comprises 17 residues. CDR3: CASSLGVSGEGQHTQYF. The CDR3 region has the DNA TGTGCCAGCAGCTTAGGAGTTAGCGGGGAGGGGCAGCATACGCAGTATTTT.

The V and J genes are TRBV19 and TRBJ2-3, with 7 bases identical to TRBD2. The CDR3 covers 14 residues. V lost 4 bases to trimming and J lost 2 bases; unmatched junction nucleotides: 3. Germline values: CDR1 LNHDA, CDR2 SQIVND (reference sequence). This chain's CDR3 is CASSKGGPTDTQYF. The CDR3 nucleotides are TGTGCCAGTAGTAAGGGAGGGCCCACAGATACGCAGTATTTT.

CDR3 nucleotides: TGTGCCAGCTCACCTCGTCGAGAGACCCAGTACTTC. Translated: CASSPRRETQYF. V and J are TRBV18 and TRBJ2-5; the D is unclear. The CDR3 covers 12 residues. Deletions cut 3 bases from V and 4 bases from J, with 6 bases between. Germline V CDR1 and CDR2: KGHSH, LQKENI.

The chain combines TRBV28 with TRBJ2-1, with D tentatively TRBD1 (6 bases). Trimming took 2 bases from V and 6 from J, leaving 17 bases between them. This CDR3 has 16 amino acids. Looked up from germline, CDR1 is MDHEN and CDR2 is SYDVKM. DNA of the CDR3: TGTGCCAGCAGTTTAGGACAGCTGAAGACCGGCAATGAGCAGTTCTTC. Translating it yields CASSLGQLKTGNEQFF.

The CDR3 region has the DNA TGTGCCAGCAGCTCGCCCTTGACTAGCGGGAGGTACGAGCAGTACTTC. It encodes CASSSPLTSGRYEQYF. V usage is TRBV7-2 and J usage is TRBJ2-7; 13 positions agree with TRBD2. Germline V gene sequence: CDR1 SGHTA, CDR2 FQGNSA. The CDR3 contains 16 residues. J was trimmed by 4 bases and V by 4 bases; bases with no gene match: 7.

The chain uses TRBV7-9 and TRBJ2-7, with 7 nucleotides matching TRBD1. With V trimmed by 5 bases and J by 6 bases, 7 bases remained unmatched. Germline CDR1 reads SEHNR; CDR2 reads FQNEAQ (reference sequence). CDR3 length: 13 amino acids. In nucleotides, the CDR3 is TGTGCCAGCAGCCGGGGACAGCCTCCCGAGCAGTACTTC. It yields the protein CASSRGQPPEQYF.

The chain uses TRBV28 and TRBJ2-7; D is perhaps TRBD2 (6 bases). V was cut by 2 bases and J by 3 bases, with 11 bases left in between. Germline values: CDR1 MDHEN, CDR2 SYDVKM. This CDR3 has 14 amino acids. DNA for the CDR3: TGTGCCAGCAGTTTAGTCGGGAGTAACTACGAGCAGTACTTC. It codes for CASSLVGSNYEQYF. Looking up the rest from reference TRBV28 and TRBJ2-7 gives the full variable domain: DVKVTQSSRYLVKRTGEKVFLECVQDMDHENMFWYRQDPGLGLRLIYFSYDVKMKEKGDIPEGYSVSREKKERFSLILESASTNQTSMYLCASSLVGSNYEQYFGPGTRLTVT.

The chain couples TRBV7-2 to TRBJ1-5; the match to TRBD1 covers 8 bases. The trim removed 10 bases at V and 2 bases at J, leaving 7 bases unmatched. Germline V gives CDR1 SGHTA, CDR2 FQGNSA. The CDR3 has 14 amino acids. The chain's CDR3 is CATATTGGNQPQHF. The CDR3 DNA sequence: TGTGCCACCGCTACGACAGGGGGCAATCAGCCCCAGCATTTT.

The V call is TRBV19, the J call TRBJ1-1; no reliable D call. With 5 bases removed from V and 3 bases from J, the gap between germline ends came to 16 bases. CDR3 size: 15 residues. Germline-derived CDR1 and CDR2 are LNHDA and SQIVND (reference sequence). This chain's CDR3 is CASSPLAQRDTEAFF. The DNA for the CDR3 is TGTGCCAGTAGTCCTTTGGCCCAGCGGGACACTGAAGCTTTCTTT.

J is TRBJ2-7 and V is TRBV27; a weak D match, TRBD1 (6 bases). V shed 3 bases and J shed 5 bases, with 14 bases lying between them. In germline, CDR1 is MNHEY, CDR2 SMNVEV (reference sequence). CDR3 length equals 14 residues. CDR3 loop: CASSLGAAGDEQYF. The CDR3 DNA is TGTGCCAGCAGTTTGGGCGCGGCAGGGGACGAGCAGTACTTC.

The rearrangement joins TRBV5-1 to TRBJ2-7, with 7 bases matching TRBD1. Germline loops: CDR1 SGHRS, CDR2 YFSETQ. The length of the CDR3 is 13 residues. V gave up 10 bases and J gave up 7 bases; unmatched junction bases: 14. CDR3: CAGRQGPSGEQYF. DNA for the CDR3: TGCGCCGGTCGACAGGGACCATCGGGTGAGCAGTACTTC.

The chain employs TRBV7-6 and TRBJ2-3; no definite D call. Germline assignment: CDR1 SGHVS and CDR2 FNYEAQ. The V end lost 5 bases, the J end lost 5 bases, and 11 bases lay between the germline ends. The CDR3 covers 13 residues. The CDR3 sequence is CASSTSSGDTQYF. CDR3 DNA sequence: TGTGCCAGCAGCACGTCTTCGGGAGATACGCAGTATTTT.

This sequence joins TRBV7-8 and TRBJ2-5; 8 bases match TRBD1. This CDR3 is 16 amino acids long. The V and J ends lost 3 bases and 2 bases, in that order; junction bases with no gene match: 8. Germline V lookup: CDR1 SGHVS, CDR2 FQNEAQ. In DNA form, the CDR3 reads TGTGCCAGCAGCTTCGGGGTGGGACAGGTACAAGAGACCCAGTACTTC. As protein: CASSFGVGQVQETQYF.

The chain links TRBV12-2 to TRBJ2-7; the table's TRBD2 call for D was not verified on the DNA. TRBV12-2 has pseudogene status. CDR3 size: 22 residues. This CDR3 reads CASRLGGPPSGSFDYSSYEQYF. CDR3 nucleotide sequence: TGTGCAAGTCGCTTAGGGGGGCCCCCTAGCGGGAGCTTTGACTACAGCTCCTACGAGCAGTACTTC.

V and J are TRBV10-3 and TRBJ1-2, with D possibly matching TRBD1 (6 bases). Trimming pared 0 bases from V and 4 bases from J, leaving 15 bases between. The CDR3 spans 16 residues. The germline CDR1 and CDR2 sequences are ENHRY and SYGVKD. CDR3 residues: CAISESAGADGYGYTF. The CDR3 DNA is TGTGCCATCAGTGAGTCGGCAGGGGCTGATGGCTATGGCTACACCTTC.

CDR3 sequence reads: CASSQERQHDEKLFF. CDR3 nucleotide sequence: TGTGCCAGCAGCCAAGAGAGACAGCATGATGAAAAACTGTTTTTT. The chain combines TRBV4-2 with TRBJ1-4, with D possibly matching TRBD1 (5 bases). V was trimmed by 0 bases and J by 6 bases, leaving 11 bases between them. The CDR3 is made up of 15 amino acids. Germline V CDR1 and CDR2: LGHNA, YNFKEQ.

The chain combines TRBV7-2 with TRBJ1-1; 9 positions agree with TRBD1. This CDR3 contains 14 residues. Trimming cost V 5 bases and J 5 bases; bases outside gene matches: 6. CDR1 and CDR2 (germline): SGHTA, FQGNSA. The CDR3 spells CASSVYRGLTEAFF. For the CDR3, the DNA is TGTGCCAGCAGCGTTTACAGGGGGCTGACTGAAGCTTTCTTT.